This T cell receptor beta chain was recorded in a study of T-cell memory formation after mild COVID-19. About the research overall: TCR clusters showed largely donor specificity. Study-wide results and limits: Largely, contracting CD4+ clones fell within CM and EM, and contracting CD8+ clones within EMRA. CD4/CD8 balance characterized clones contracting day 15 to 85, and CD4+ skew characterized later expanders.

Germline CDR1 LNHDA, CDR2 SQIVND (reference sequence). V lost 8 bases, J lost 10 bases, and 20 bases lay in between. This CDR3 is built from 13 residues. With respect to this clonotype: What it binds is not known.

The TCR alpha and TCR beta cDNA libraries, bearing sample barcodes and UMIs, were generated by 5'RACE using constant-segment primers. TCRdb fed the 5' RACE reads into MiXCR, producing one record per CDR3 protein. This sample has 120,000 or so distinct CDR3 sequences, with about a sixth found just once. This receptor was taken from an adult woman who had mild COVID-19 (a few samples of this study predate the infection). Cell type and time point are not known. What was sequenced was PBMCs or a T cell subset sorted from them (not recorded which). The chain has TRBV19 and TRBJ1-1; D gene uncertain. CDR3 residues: CASSFSPGYGAFF. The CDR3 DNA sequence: TGTGCCAGTTCCTTCTCCCCGGGGTACGGAGCTTTCTTT.